This is a list of T cell receptor beta chains from one sample in a study of shared clonotypes between healthy human individuals. Assay used: immunoSEQ multiplex PCR; TCRdb lists only in-frame clones, some missing. The table records 950,000 to 1,100,000 clones, around 78% of them present only once. Material: memory CD4+ T cells from PBMCs. Every receptor here comes from a man aged 18 to 35 in good health. Some clones in this sample may be carry-over from other donors' samples. Both conserved end residues are part of each CDR3. The order of the fields is J gene, V gene, CDR3 protein.

J gene: TRBJ1-1; V gene: TRBV29-1; CDR3 protein: CSGRVNTEAFF
J gene: TRBJ2-7; V gene: TRBV7-2; CDR3 protein: CASSLVGADSYEQYF
J gene: TRBJ1-2; V gene: TRBV19; CDR3 protein: CASRKDFSGQVGDDGYTF
J gene: TRBJ2-1; V gene: TRBV4-2; CDR3 protein: CASSKDSSSYNEQFF
J gene: TRBJ1-3; V gene: TRBV28; CDR3 protein: CASSSPGQGNTIYF
J gene: TRBJ1-2; V gene: TRBV5-5; CDR3 protein: CASSTGTQGRYGYTF
J gene: TRBJ2-5; V gene: TRBV9; CDR3 protein: CASSARYGETQYF
J gene: NA; V gene: TRBV28; CDR3 protein: CASSFPTGGAYEQYF
J gene: TRBJ2-1; V gene: TRBV18; CDR3 protein: CASSPQEGYSSYNEQFF
J gene: TRBJ2-5; V gene: TRBV18; CDR3 protein: CASSRSGRGEETQYF
J gene: TRBJ1-1; V gene: TRBV25-1; CDR3 protein: CASSPAGGEVAFF
J gene: TRBJ1-1; V gene: TRBV6-5; CDR3 protein: CASNPKRGVEAFF
J gene: TRBJ1-1; V gene: TRBV5-1; CDR3 protein: CASSPTSLGLNTEAFF